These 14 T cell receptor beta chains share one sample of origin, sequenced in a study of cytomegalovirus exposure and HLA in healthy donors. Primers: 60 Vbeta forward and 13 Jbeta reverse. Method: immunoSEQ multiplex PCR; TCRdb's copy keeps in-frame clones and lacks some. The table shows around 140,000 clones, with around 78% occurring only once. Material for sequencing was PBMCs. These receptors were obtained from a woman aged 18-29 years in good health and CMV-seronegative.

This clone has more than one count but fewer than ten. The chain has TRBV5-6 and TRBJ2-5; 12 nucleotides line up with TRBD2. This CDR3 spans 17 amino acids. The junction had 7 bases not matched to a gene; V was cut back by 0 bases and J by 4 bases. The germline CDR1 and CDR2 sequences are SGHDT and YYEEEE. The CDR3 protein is CASSLVGLAGKGETQYF. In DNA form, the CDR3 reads TGTGCCAGCAGCTTGGTTGGACTAGCGGGAAAGGGAGAGACCCAGTACTTC.

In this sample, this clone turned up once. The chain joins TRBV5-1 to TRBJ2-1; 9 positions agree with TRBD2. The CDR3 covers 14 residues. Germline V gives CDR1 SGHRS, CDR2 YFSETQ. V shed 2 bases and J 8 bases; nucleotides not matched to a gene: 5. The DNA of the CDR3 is TGCGCCAGCAGCTTTAGGCGGGGGGGCGATGAGCAGTTCTTC. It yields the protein CASSFRRGGDEQFF.

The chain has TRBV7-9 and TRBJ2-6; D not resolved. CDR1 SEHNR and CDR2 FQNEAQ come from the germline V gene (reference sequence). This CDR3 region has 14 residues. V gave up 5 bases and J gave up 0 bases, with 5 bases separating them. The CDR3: CASSRSSGANVLTF. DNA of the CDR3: TGTGCCAGCAGCCGTTCCTCTGGGGCCAACGTCCTGACTTTC.

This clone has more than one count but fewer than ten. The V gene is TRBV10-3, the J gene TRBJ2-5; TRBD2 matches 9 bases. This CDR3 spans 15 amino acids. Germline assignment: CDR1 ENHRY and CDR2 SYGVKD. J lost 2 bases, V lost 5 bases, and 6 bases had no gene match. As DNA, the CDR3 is TGTGCCATCAGTCACGCGACTAGCGGACAAGAGACCCAGTACTTC. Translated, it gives CAISHATSGQETQYF.

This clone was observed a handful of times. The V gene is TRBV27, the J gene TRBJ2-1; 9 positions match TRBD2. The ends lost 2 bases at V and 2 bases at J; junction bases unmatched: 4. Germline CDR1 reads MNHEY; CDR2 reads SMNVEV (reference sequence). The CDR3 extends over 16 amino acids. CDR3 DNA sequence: TGTGCCAGCAGTTTACTTGGCGGGGGGGCCTACAATGAGCAGTTCTTC. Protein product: CASSLLGGGAYNEQFF.

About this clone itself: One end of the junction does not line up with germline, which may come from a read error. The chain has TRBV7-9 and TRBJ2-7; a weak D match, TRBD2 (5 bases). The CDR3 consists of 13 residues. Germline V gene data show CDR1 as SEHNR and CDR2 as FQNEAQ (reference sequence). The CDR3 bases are TGTTCCAGCACCTTAGGGTCCGGGAACGAGCAGTACTTC. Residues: CSSTLGSGNEQYF. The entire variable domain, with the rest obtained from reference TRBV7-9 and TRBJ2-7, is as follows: DTGVSQNPRHKITKRGQNVTFRCDPISEHNRLYWYRQTLGQGPEFLTYFQNEAQLEKSRLLSDRFSAERPKGSFSTLEIQRTEQGDSAMYLCSSTLGSGNEQYFGPGTRLTVT.

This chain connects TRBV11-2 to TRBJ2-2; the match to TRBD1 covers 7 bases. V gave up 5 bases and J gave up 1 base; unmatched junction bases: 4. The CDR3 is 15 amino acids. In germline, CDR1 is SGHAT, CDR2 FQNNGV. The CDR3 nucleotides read TGTGCCAGCAGCACCCACAGGGGGAACACCGGGGAGCTGTTTTTT. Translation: CASSTHRGNTGELFF.

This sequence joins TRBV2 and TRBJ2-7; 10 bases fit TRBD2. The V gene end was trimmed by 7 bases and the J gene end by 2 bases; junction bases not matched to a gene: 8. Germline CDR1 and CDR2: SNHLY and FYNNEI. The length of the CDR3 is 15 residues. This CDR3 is CASKRLAGGTYEQYV. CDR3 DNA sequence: TGTGCCAGCAAGAGATTAGCGGGAGGAACCTACGAGCAGTACGTC.

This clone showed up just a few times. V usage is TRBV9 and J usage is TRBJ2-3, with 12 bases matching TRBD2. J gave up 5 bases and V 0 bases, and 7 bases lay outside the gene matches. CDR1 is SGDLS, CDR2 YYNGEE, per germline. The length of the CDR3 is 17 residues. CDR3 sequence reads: CASSVEPSGRAGDTQYF. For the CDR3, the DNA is TGTGCCAGCAGCGTAGAACCTAGCGGGAGGGCCGGAGATACGCAGTATTTT.

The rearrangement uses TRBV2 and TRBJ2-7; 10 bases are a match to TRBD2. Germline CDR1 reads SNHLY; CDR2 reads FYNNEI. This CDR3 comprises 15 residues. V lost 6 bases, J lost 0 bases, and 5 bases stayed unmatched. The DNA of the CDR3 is TGTGCCAGCAGGAGGACTAGCGGCAGCTCCTACGAGCAGTACTTC. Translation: CASRRTSGSSYEQYF.

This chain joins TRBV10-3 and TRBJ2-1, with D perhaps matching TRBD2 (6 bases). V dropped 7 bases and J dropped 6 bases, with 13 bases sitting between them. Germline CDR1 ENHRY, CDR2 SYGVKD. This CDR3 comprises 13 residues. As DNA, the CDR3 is TGTGCCATCAACGTGGAGGGAAGCAATGAGCAGTTCTTC. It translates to CAINVEGSNEQFF.

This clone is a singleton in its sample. CDR3 in DNA: TGTGCCAGCAGCCCGGCAGGGGACAGCTCTGGAAACACCATATATTTT. Translated: CASSPAGDSSGNTIYF. The V and J genes are TRBV2 and TRBJ1-3, with TRBD1 matching 7 bases. The CDR3 loop spans 16 amino acids. Per the germline V gene, CDR1 is SNHLY and CDR2 is FYNNEI. The V gene end was trimmed by 6 bases and the J gene end by 0 bases; junction bases not matched to a gene: 8.

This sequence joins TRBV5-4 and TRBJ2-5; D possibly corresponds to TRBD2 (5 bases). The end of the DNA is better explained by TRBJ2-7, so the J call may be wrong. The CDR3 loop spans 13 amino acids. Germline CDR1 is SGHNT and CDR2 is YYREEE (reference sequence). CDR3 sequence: CASSLGGLYEQYF. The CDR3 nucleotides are TGTGCCAGCAGCTTGGGAGGACTCTACGAGCAGTACTTC.

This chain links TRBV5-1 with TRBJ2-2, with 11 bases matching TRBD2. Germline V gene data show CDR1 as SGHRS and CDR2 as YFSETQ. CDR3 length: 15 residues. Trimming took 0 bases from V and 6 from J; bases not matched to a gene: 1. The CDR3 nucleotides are TGCGCCAGCAGCTTGGCACTAGCGGGAGCCGGGGAGCTGTTTTTT. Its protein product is CASSLALAGAGELFF.